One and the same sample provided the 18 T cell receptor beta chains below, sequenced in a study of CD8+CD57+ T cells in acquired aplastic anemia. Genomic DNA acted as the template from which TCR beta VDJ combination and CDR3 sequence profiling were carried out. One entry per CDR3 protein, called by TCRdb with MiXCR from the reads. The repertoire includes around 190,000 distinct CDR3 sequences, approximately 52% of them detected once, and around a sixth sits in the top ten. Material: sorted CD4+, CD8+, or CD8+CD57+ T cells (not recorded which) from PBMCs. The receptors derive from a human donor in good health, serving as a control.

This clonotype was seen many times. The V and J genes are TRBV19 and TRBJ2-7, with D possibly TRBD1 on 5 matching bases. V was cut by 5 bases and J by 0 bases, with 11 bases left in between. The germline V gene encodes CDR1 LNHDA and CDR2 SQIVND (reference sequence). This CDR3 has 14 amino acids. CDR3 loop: CASSRQGSSYEQYF. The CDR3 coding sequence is TGTGCCAGTAGTCGGCAGGGTTCCTCCTACGAGCAGTACTTC. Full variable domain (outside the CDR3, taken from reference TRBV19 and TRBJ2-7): DGGITQSPKYLFRKEGQNVTLSCEQNLNHDAMYWYRQDPGQGLRLIYYSQIVNDFQKGDIAEGYSVSREKKESFPLTVTSAQKNPTAFYLCASSRQGSSYEQYFGPGTRLTVT.

This CDR3 is CSASIGDRVTEAFF. The CDR3 coding sequence is TGCAGTGCGTCCATCGGGGACAGGGTCACTGAAGCTTTCTTT. The chain recombines TRBV20-1 with TRBJ1-1; 9 bases are a match to TRBD1. The germline gives CDR1 DFQATT, CDR2 SNEGSKA (reference sequence). This CDR3 region has 14 residues. V shed 6 bases and J 4 bases; nucleotides not matched to a gene: 9.

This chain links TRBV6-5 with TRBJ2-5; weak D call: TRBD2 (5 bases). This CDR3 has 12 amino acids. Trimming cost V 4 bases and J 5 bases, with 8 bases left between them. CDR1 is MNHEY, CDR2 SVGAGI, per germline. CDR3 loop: CASSWRGETQYF. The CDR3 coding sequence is TGTGCCAGCAGTTGGCGAGGGGAGACCCAGTACTTC.

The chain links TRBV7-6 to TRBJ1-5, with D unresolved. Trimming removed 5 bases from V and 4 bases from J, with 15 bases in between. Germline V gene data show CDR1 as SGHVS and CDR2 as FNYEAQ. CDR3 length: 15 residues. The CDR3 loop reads CASSPTMDENQPQHF. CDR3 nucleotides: TGTGCCAGCAGCCCCACTATGGACGAGAATCAGCCCCAGCATTTT.

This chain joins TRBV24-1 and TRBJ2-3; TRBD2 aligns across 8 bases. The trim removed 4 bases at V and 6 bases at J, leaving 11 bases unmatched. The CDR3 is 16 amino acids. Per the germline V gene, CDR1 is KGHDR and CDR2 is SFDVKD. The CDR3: CATSDPTGTRGDTQYF. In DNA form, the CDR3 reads TGTGCCACCAGTGACCCGACCGGGACTAGGGGGGATACGCAGTATTTT.

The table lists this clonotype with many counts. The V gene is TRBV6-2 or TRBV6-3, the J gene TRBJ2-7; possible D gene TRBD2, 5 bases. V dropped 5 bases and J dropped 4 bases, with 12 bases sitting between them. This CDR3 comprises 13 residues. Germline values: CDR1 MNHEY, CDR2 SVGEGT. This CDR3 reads CASSEGLRYEQYF. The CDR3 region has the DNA TGTGCCAGCAGTGAGGGCCTCCGGTACGAGCAGTACTTC.

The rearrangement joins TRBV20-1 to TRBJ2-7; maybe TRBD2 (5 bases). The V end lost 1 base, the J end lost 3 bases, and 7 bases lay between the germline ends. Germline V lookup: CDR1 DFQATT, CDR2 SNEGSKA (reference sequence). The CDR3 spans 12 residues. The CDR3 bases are TGCAGTGCTAGAGCCGGGGTCTACGAGCAGTACTTC. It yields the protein CSARAGVYEQYF.

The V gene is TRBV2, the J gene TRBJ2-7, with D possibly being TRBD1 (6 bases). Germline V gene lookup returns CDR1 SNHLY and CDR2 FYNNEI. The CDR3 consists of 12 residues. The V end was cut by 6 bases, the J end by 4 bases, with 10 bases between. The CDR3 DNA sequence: TGTGCCAGCAGCCCGGACAGATACGAGCAGTACGTC. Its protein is CASSPDRYEQYV.

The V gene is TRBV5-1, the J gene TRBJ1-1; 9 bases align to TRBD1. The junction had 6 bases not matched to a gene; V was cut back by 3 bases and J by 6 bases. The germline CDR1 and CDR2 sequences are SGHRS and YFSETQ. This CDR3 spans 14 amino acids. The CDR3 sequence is CASSSGQGRAEAFF. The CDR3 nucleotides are TGCGCCAGCAGCTCGGGACAGGGTAGGGCTGAAGCTTTCTTT.

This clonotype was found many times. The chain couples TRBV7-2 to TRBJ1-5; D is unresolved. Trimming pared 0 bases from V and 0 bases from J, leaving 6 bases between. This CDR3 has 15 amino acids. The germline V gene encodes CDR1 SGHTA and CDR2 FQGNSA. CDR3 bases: TGTGCCAGCAGCTTAGCGGGCGTTAGCAATCAGCCCCAGCATTTT. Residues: CASSLAGVSNQPQHF.

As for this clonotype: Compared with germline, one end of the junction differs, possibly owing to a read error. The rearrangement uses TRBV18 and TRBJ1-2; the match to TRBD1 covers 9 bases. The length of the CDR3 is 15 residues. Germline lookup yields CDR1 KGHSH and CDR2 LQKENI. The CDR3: CTSSPPGQGIYGYTF. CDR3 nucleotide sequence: TGTACCAGCTCACCACCGGGACAGGGTATCTATGGCTACACCTTC.

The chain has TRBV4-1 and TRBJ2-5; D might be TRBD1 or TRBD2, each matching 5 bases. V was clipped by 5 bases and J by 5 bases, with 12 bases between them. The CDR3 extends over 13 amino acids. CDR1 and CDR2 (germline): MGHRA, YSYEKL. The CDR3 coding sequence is TGCGCCAGCAGCGGGACCTATCGGGAGACCCAGTACTTC. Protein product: CASSGTYRETQYF.

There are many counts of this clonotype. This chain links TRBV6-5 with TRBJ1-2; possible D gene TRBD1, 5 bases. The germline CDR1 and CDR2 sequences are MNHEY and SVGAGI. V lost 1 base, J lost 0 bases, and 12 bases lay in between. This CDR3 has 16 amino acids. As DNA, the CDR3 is TGTGCCAGCAGTTACTACCCCGGGACGGCTAACTATGGCTACACCTTC. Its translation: CASSYYPGTANYGYTF.

The CDR3 DNA sequence: TGTGCCAGTACCCCTGGGAGGGGGAGAGGTTTTACTTTCTTT. This codes for CASTPGRGRGFTFF. The chain is built from TRBV19 and TRBJ1-1, with D possibly TRBD1 on 6 matching bases. V was clipped by 7 bases and J by 12 bases, with 24 bases between them. In germline, CDR1 is LNHDA, CDR2 SQIVND (reference sequence). CDR3 size: 14 residues. Looking up the rest from reference TRBV19 and TRBJ1-1 gives the full variable domain: DGGITQSPKYLFRKEGQNVTLSCEQNLNHDAMYWYRQDPGQGLRLIYYSQIVNDFQKGDIAEGYSVSREKKESFPLTVTSAQKNPTAFYLCASTPGRGRGFTFFGQGTRLTVV.

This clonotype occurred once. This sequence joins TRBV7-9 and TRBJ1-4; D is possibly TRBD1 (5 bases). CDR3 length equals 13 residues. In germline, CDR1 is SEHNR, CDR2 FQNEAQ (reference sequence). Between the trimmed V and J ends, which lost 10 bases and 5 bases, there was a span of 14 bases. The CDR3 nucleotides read TGTGCCACCCGGGGCCTTCGAAATGAAAAACTGTTTTTT. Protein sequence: CATRGLRNEKLFF.

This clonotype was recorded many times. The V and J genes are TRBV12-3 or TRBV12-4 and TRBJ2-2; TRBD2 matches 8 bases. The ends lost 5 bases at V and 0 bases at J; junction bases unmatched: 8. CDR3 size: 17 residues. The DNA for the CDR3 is TGTGCCAGCAGTCCAAAGACTAGCGTGACGAACACCGGGGAGCTGTTTTTT. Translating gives CASSPKTSVTNTGELFF.

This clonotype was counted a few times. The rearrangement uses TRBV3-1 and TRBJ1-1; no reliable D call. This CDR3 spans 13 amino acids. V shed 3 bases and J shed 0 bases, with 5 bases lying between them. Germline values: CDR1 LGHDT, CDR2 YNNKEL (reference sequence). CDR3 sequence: CASSQGMNTEAFF. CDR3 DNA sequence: TGTGCCAGCAGCCAGGGGATGAACACTGAAGCTTTCTTT.

The DNA for the CDR3 is TGTGCCAGTACCCCCCGTGCCCTAGGGGAGCCCCAGCATTTT. It encodes CASTPRALGEPQHF. The rearrangement joins TRBV19 to TRBJ1-5, with a tentative D call TRBD1 (5 bases). Germline V gives CDR1 LNHDA, CDR2 SQIVND (reference sequence). Trimming removed 7 bases at V and 8 bases at J, with 18 bases between. CDR3 length: 14 residues.